This TCR beta chain originates from a study of T cell responses to AZD1222 COVID-19 vaccine. Profiled with immunoSEQ multiplex PCR; TCRdb holds only in-frame clones, not every one. The table includes some 150,000 clones, more than 75% detected once. A word on this clone: Its antigen is unidentified.

Study-wide findings and caveats: Spike as a whole was targeted by vaccine-associated CD4 TCRs, dominant at 160-218 and 743-854.

CDR3 length equals 13 residues. Germline-derived CDR1 and CDR2 are SGHVS and FQNEAQ. Trimming shortened V by 5 bases and J by 4 bases, and 9 bases separated the two germline ends. The sequenced sample was peripheral blood, obtained on day 0 of MenACWY control vaccination. The chain couples TRBV7-8 to TRBJ1-3; D call uncertain. This clonotype was obtained from an adult in good health. The CDR3, as DNA: TGTGCCAGCAGCCCAGCCCGAGGAAACACCATATATTTT. It encodes CASSPARGNTIYF.